This T cell receptor (beta chain) was found in a study of shared clonotypes between healthy human individuals (dated by TCRdb to the early 2020s). Some background on the complete study: A couple of women and a few men aged 18 to 49 years were included in the cohort. For each donor, CD4 naive and CD4 memory were each given three plates, CD8 naive was given two plates, and CD8 memory was given one plate. To estimate repertoire size and how much clonotypes are shared between individuals, the study performed deep sequencing of blood TCR repertoires from five healthy adults. Libraries were prepared and TCR repertoires were sequenced by different laboratories using diverse techniques, in order to increase sequencing depth and limit assay-specific biases. Per donor, leukapheresis produced somewhere between about 0.94 and 9.5 billion PBMCs. General findings and caveats noted by the study authors: Pairwise subsampling indicated that sequencing depth was expected to affect the degree of clonotype sharing among donors. Rarefaction of sorted-subset datasets indicated incomplete sequencing despite the large sequencing depth. Across a few donors, approximately 4.6% of naive CD4, approximately 4% of naive CD8, 2.3% of memory CD4, and approximately 0.4% of memory CD8 clonotypes were shared. Because the study included only a small number of donors, the genetic and exposure-history diversity represented was limited. Higher generation probabilities were observed for clonotypes shared by all four sorted-subset donors than for non-shared clonotypes. Sampling was limited to blood, and TCR repertoires in tissue likely differ from TCR repertoires in blood. Naive subsets generally had larger estimated clonotype richness than memory subsets.

TCR CDR3 regions were amplified from genomic DNA by multiplex PCR using the deep immunoSEQ assay. Genomic DNA extracted from each cell subset was distributed evenly over all wells of several immunoSEQ 96-well plates, and each plate served as one replicate. Each replicate PCR for sorted subsets received around 210 ng genomic DNA, equal to roughly 33,000 T cell genomes. Purified libraries were quantified with a Qubit 3.0 fluorometer, sized on a Bioanalyzer 2100, and re-quantified with the KAPA Library Quantification kit. Every immunoSEQ 96-well plate was sequenced on a separate single-read 150-cycle Illumina NextSeq 550 flow cell. The authors processed their data as follows. Because the immunoSEQ output held only junctional sequences and lacked quality scores, the filtering could not match the filtering applied to full-length reads. Sequences were annotated with PyIR, a Python wrapper for IgBLAST v1.9, and V/J genes and CDR3 were assigned using IMGT germline references. Reads with weak V/J assignments (E-value above 1e-6), missing CDR3, stop codons, out-of-frame junctions, or ambiguous translated residues were removed. A V3J clonotype was defined by an identical inferred V gene, J gene, and CDR3 amino acid sequence. Percentage overlap between repertoires was computed as shared unique clonotypes divided by the size of the smaller repertoire. Richness of each repertoire was evaluated using RTK rarefaction, the Chao1 estimator, and Recon v2.1 estimates of unobserved clonotypes. Generation probabilities were computed with OLGA for all TCRbeta clonotypes obtained by the gDNA method from four donors. The table was pulled from immuneACCESS by TCRdb, which kept in-frame rearrangements only. Such tables lose some clones; where checked, under half of the loss comes from unresolved V genes, and the rest has no known cause. The V and J calls and clone size were taken over from that table, and D and trimming were inferred from the DNA. The sample records more than 2 million clones, about 93% of which are singletons. More than 1.5% of the sample lies in the top ten.

CD8 naive samples were obtained by positive selection for CCR7 among CD45RO-negative cells, yielding a CD45RA+CCR7+ population from which TemRA cells were excluded. The donors were healthy, HIV-negative adults with no recently reported acute infections or vaccinations. Only Caucasian adults living in Nashville, Tennessee, USA were represented among the donors. Blood was collected by leukapheresis, and PBMCs were isolated by Ficoll-Histopaque density gradient centrifugation and then cryopreserved in liquid nitrogen vapor phase. Analytical flow cytometry was used to check the purity and quantity of every magnetically sorted T cell population. Genomic DNA was isolated from each sorted fraction and quantified by UV absorbance on a Nanodrop 2000c. This clone was picked up one time. Its recognized antigen is unknown. The sample holds no much larger clone one base away, and base qualities are not on file.

Trimming removed 5 bases from V and 0 bases from J; the gene matches leave 7 bases unexplained. The CDR3 starts with the cysteine, ends with the phenylalanine, and has 16 residues. Of the read, only the CDR3 DNA is kept; its 48 bases are in frame from base 1. According to the germline V gene, CDR1 reads SGHAT and CDR2 reads FQNNGV. The chain joins TRBV11-2 to TRBJ2-7; TRBD2 agrees with 10 junctional bases. The specimen was naive CD8+ T cells from PBMCs. In light of the paper, this sample's cell subset or site label describes: CD45RA+CCR7+. The clonotype originates from a man between 18 and 35 years old in good health. Some clones in this sample may be carry-over from other donors' samples. CDR3 region: CASSHRTSGSSYEQYF. The nucleotide sequence reads as follows: TGTGCCAGCAGCCATAGGACTAGCGGAAGCTCCTACGAGCAGTACTTC.